The sequence of this T cell receptor (beta chain) was determined in a study of PD-L1 blockade in urothelial cancer. Study-level background: Male sex and bladder-origin urothelial cancer characterized about nine tenths of the roughly 29 patients. Blood samples had a median of 141,255 T cells, roughly 83,000 unique TCRs, and clonality roughly 0.08.

The study, taken as a whole, reports: When pretreatment blood TCR clonality was below the median, it predicted better survival.

The sample's time point: pretreatment peripheral blood. The CDR3 sequence is 13 residues long. CDR1 is ENHRY and CDR2 is SYGVKD in the germline V gene. V lost 8 bases and J 2 bases, leaving 10 bases between the germline ends. On this clone: The antigen is not known.

TCRdb keeps only in-frame clones here, not all; method: immunoSEQ multiplex PCR. Among tens of thousands of clones listed, around 74% were seen once. The sample here was PBMCs, taken around atezolizumab (anti-PD-L1) treatment. The chain recombines TRBV10-3 with TRBJ1-5; D gene unclear. The TCR originated in a man between 65 and 80 years old with urothelial cancer. The CDR3: CAIAREGNQPQHF. The CDR3 DNA reads TGTGCCATCGCTCGGGAGGGCAATCAGCCCCAGCATTTT.